Below, 5 T cell receptor beta chains from the same sample are listed, as sequenced in a study of T cell repertoires in cytomegalovirus infection. TCRdb re-called the reads through MiXCR, storing one row per CDR3 protein. In the table there are about 180,000 distinct CDR3 sequences, approximately 14% of which are singletons. Sequenced material: PBMCs. These TCRs come from a human donor in good health (CMV status not recorded). Some clones in this sample may be carry-over from other donors' samples.

The chain combines TRBV15 with TRBJ2-6; D uncertain. The CDR3 runs 17 residues. V was trimmed by 0 bases and J by 0 bases, leaving 9 bases between them. The V gene's germline CDR1 is LNHNV and CDR2 YYDKDF (reference sequence). This CDR3 is CATSRDIGTSGANVLTF. CDR3 nucleotides: TGTGCCACCAGCAGAGATATAGGAACCTCTGGGGCCAACGTCCTGACTTTC.

The J gene is TRBJ2-7, the V gene TRBV12-3 or TRBV12-4; no clear D. Trimming removed 3 bases from V and 6 bases from J, with 9 bases in between. The length of the CDR3 is 12 residues. CDR3 amino acids: CASSFGVGEQYF. As DNA, the CDR3 is TGTGCCAGCAGTTTTGGGGTTGGCGAGCAGTACTTC.

The rearrangement joins TRBV2 to TRBJ2-4; TRBD2 matches 7 bases. This CDR3 is built from 15 residues. The junction had 4 bases not matched to a gene; V was cut back by 5 bases and J by 0 bases. Looked up from germline, CDR1 is SNHLY and CDR2 is FYNNEI. The CDR3 reads CASSTPGGAKNIQYF. The CDR3 DNA reads TGTGCCAGCAGTACCCCGGGGGGAGCCAAAAACATTCAGTACTTC.

This clonotype was picked up many times. V is TRBV19 and J is TRBJ2-5, with a possible D match to TRBD2 (7 bases). This CDR3 spans 15 amino acids. The V and J ends lost 1 base and 5 bases respectively, with 14 bases between them. CDR1 is LNHDA and CDR2 is SQIVND in the germline V gene (reference sequence). CDR3 amino acids: CASSIGGGRGETQYF. As DNA, the CDR3 is TGTGCCAGTAGTATAGGCGGGGGCCGAGGGGAGACCCAGTACTTC. Full variable domain (missing parts from reference TRBV19 and TRBJ2-5): DGGITQSPKYLFRKEGQNVTLSCEQNLNHDAMYWYRQDPGQGLRLIYYSQIVNDFQKGDIAEGYSVSREKKESFPLTVTSAQKNPTAFYLCASSIGGGRGETQYFGPGTRLLVL.

This clonotype was picked up many times. The rearrangement uses TRBV15 and TRBJ1-1; perhaps TRBD1 as D (6 bases). Germline loops: CDR1 LNHNV, CDR2 YYDKDF (reference sequence). V shed 5 bases and J shed 1 base, with 11 bases lying between them. CDR3 length equals 14 residues. The CDR3 protein is CATSLGGTNTEAFF. CDR3 nucleotide sequence: TGTGCCACCAGCCTAGGGGGTACGAACACTGAAGCTTTCTTT.